One sample yielded the 24 T cell receptor beta chains listed below, sequenced in a study of T cells after yellow fever vaccination (dated by TCRdb to between 2017 and 2020). The treatment or condition label for this specimen denotes: live attenuated yellow fever vaccine strain. The library came from 5' RACE. Data came from an Illumina NovaSeq 6000. TCRdb trimmed the raw reads at Q25, called clones with MiXCR and kept productive beta chains. Identical CDR3 proteins give one entry, which carries the most common genes and DNA. The sample contains 150,000 to 200,000 distinct CDR3 sequences, 7% to 10% of them found a single time. The top ten constitute roughly a third of the sample. Material: CD8+ T cells sorted from PBMCs, obtained 45 days after the yellow fever booster vaccination. The receptors stem from a young man who received the YFV17D yellow fever vaccine.

The J gene is TRBJ1-1, the V gene TRBV12-3 or TRBV12-4, with D possibly being TRBD1 (6 bases). The V end lost 6 bases, the J end lost 1 base, and 9 bases lay between the germline ends. The CDR3 spans 13 residues. CDR3 sequence: CASSMDRNTEAFF. CDR3 nucleotides: TGTGCCAGCAGCATGGACAGGAACACTGAAGCTTTCTTT.

This clonotype appeared a few times. V usage is TRBV12-3 or TRBV12-4 and J usage is TRBJ2-5, with TRBD2 identical over 11 bases. With 8 bases clipped from V and 2 bases from J, the junction kept 7 bases outside the gene matches. The CDR3 extends over 15 amino acids. The CDR3 DNA reads TGTGCCAGCGGTTCCGGGACTAGCGGACAAGAGACCCAGTACTTC. Its translation is CASGSGTSGQETQYF.

This clonotype showed up many times. The rearrangement uses TRBV7-2 and TRBJ2-1; the D gene is possibly TRBD2 (5 bases). Germline V lookup: CDR1 SGHTA, CDR2 FQGNSA. The length of the CDR3 is 13 residues. V lost 5 bases and J lost 6, with 11 bases in between. The CDR3 DNA sequence: TGTGCCAGCAGCCTAGGCACTAGCAATGAGCAGTTCTTC. It codes for CASSLGTSNEQFF.

This clonotype has only a few counts. The chain employs TRBV5-4 and TRBJ2-1; 14 bases are a match to TRBD2. J was trimmed by 9 bases and V by 0 bases; bases with no gene match: 5. This CDR3 is 16 amino acids long. CDR1 and CDR2 (germline): SGHNT, YYREEE (reference sequence). The CDR3 spells CASSLGLAGGPSEQFF. The CDR3 nucleotides are TGTGCCAGCAGCTTGGGACTAGCGGGGGGGCCCAGTGAGCAGTTCTTC.

The V call is TRBV29-1, the J call TRBJ1-1; D might be TRBD1 (5 bases). Germline V lookup: CDR1 SQVTM, CDR2 ANQGSEA. The CDR3 covers 14 residues. V was trimmed by 7 bases and J by 3 bases, leaving 18 bases between them. Written as DNA, the CDR3 is TGCAGCGCCCCGAGCGGGGCTGGGGACACTGAAGCTTTCTTT. Protein product: CSAPSGAGDTEAFF. The whole variable domain, filled in from reference TRBV29-1 and TRBJ1-1, reads SAVISQKPSRDICQRGTSLTIQCQVDSQVTMMFWYRQQPGQSLTLIATANQGSEATYESGFVIDKFPISRPNLTFSTLTVSNMSPEDSSIYLCSAPSGAGDTEAFFGQGTRLTVV.

V and J are TRBV12-5 and TRBJ1-2; 7 bases align to TRBD1. CDR3 length: 21 amino acids. The germline V gene has CDR1 LGHNT and CDR2 FRNRAP. V lost 1 base, J lost 7 bases, and 27 bases stayed unmatched. The CDR3 loop is CASGLGVPRSTGRSKFRGYTF. CDR3 bases: TGTGCTAGTGGTTTGGGGGTTCCACGATCGACAGGGAGGTCTAAATTTCGTGGCTACACCTTC.

This clonotype is deemed medium-sized. CDR3 amino acids: CASSPPRDSHNNEQFF. The CDR3 bases are TGTGCCAGCAGTCCGCCTCGGGACAGCCACAACAATGAGCAGTTCTTC. This chain connects TRBV28 to TRBJ2-1; TRBD1 matches at 7 bases. Germline CDR1 MDHEN, CDR2 SYDVKM. The CDR3 sequence is 16 residues long. V was pared by 5 bases and J by 5 bases, with 12 bases of the junction left unmatched.

The chain employs TRBV6-5 and TRBJ2-7; 7 nucleotides line up with TRBD1. Germline V gene sequence: CDR1 MNHEY, CDR2 SVGAGI. The CDR3 is 15 residues long. Trimming at V came to 0 bases and at J to 2 bases, leaving 4 bases not matched to a gene. The CDR3 loop reads CASSYSGDSPYEQYF. CDR3 sequence (DNA): TGTGCCAGCAGTTACTCCGGGGACAGCCCCTACGAGCAGTACTTC.

The chain uses TRBV20-1 and TRBJ2-3; 7 nucleotides line up with TRBD2. The CDR3 loop spans 13 amino acids. The V gene end was trimmed by 0 bases and the J gene end by 4 bases; junction bases not matched to a gene: 1. CDR1 and CDR2 (germline): DFQATT, SNEGSKA (reference sequence). CDR3 sequence (DNA): TGCAGTGCTAGAGATCGGGGGGCAGATACGCAGTATTTT. Translated: CSARDRGADTQYF.

This clonotype has just a few counts. The rearrangement joins TRBV5-1 to TRBJ2-5; D might be TRBD1 (5 bases). The V end was cut by 3 bases, the J end by 5 bases, with 14 bases between. The germline CDR1 and CDR2 sequences are SGHRS and YFSETQ. The CDR3 has 14 residues. The DNA of the CDR3 is TGCGCCAGCAGCTCCCGACAGTTCGGGGAGACCCAGTACTTC. This codes for CASSSRQFGETQYF.

This chain joins TRBV4-1 and TRBJ2-1; 7 bases agree with TRBD2. This CDR3 spans 16 amino acids. Looked up from germline, CDR1 is MGHRA and CDR2 is YSYEKL. V lost 1 base to trimming and J lost 2 bases; unmatched junction nucleotides: 5. CDR3 in DNA: TGCGCCAGCAGCCAAGTCCGAGCGGGGCCCTACAATGAGCAGTTCTTC. Its translation is CASSQVRAGPYNEQFF.

This clonotype was recorded a few times. This sequence joins TRBV19 and TRBJ1-2; 8 bases line up with TRBD1. The CDR3 has 14 residues. Germline trimming cut 4 bases from V and 6 bases from J; bases unmatched to any gene: 7. CDR1 and CDR2 (germline): LNHDA, SQIVND (reference sequence). CDR3 loop: CASSKTGVVNGYTF. The CDR3 coding sequence is TGTGCCAGTAGTAAGACAGGGGTGGTGAATGGCTACACCTTC.

This clonotype came up many times. The chain couples TRBV6-4 to TRBJ2-6; D is ambiguous. Germline assignment: CDR1 MRHNA and CDR2 SNTAGT. V was clipped by 0 bases and J by 0 bases, with 3 bases between them. This CDR3 region has 15 residues. The CDR3 DNA is TGTGCCAGCAGTGACTCCAGCTCTGGGGCCAACGTCCTGACTTTC. Translated, it gives CASSDSSSGANVLTF.

Ten or more counts support this clonotype. The chain carries TRBV6-5 and TRBJ2-7; D gene ambiguous. The CDR3 extends over 14 amino acids. With 0 bases removed from V and 0 bases from J, the gap between germline ends came to 6 bases. The germline V gene encodes CDR1 MNHEY and CDR2 SVGAGI. The CDR3 loop reads CASSYSRLSYEQYV. In DNA form, the CDR3 reads TGTGCCAGCAGTTACTCTAGGCTCTCCTACGAGCAGTACGTC.

The chain links TRBV20-1 to TRBJ2-6, with D uncertain. The CDR3 totals 13 residues. Trimming shortened V by 1 base and J by 4 bases, and 5 bases separated the two germline ends. CDR1 and CDR2 (germline): DFQATT, SNEGSKA (reference sequence). For the CDR3, the DNA is TGCAGTGCTAGAGTTCAGGGGGCCAACGTCCTGACTTTC. Its translation: CSARVQGANVLTF.

V and J are TRBV20-1 and TRBJ2-7, with D perhaps being TRBD1 or TRBD2 (5 bases each). This CDR3 is 15 amino acids long. Germline assignment: CDR1 DFQATT and CDR2 SNEGSKA (reference sequence). The V end lost 3 bases, the J end lost 2 bases, and 17 bases lay between the germline ends. In DNA form, the CDR3 reads TGCAGTGCTAGGGACTTGGGGGTTAGTACCTACGAGCAGTACTTC. This encodes CSARDLGVSTYEQYF.

This clonotype was counted at least ten times. The chain recombines TRBV9 with TRBJ2-5; 7 positions agree with TRBD2. The CDR3 consists of 15 residues. Germline CDR1 and CDR2: SGDLS and YYNGEE. V lost 1 base and J lost 5; bases outside the gene matches: 8. CDR3 sequence reads: CASSVFGTKGETQYF. CDR3 coding DNA: TGTGCCAGCAGCGTATTCGGGACTAAAGGGGAGACCCAGTACTTC.

The gene calls are TRBV12-3 or TRBV12-4 and TRBJ2-3; 7 positions match TRBD2. The J segment lost 8 bases and the V segment lost 0 bases, leaving 5 bases of the junction unmatched. This CDR3 spans 14 amino acids. Written as DNA, the CDR3 is TGTGCCAGCAGTTTAGCGGGGGGGTTTGGTACGCAGTATTTT. Residues: CASSLAGGFGTQYF.

V usage is TRBV4-1 and J usage is TRBJ1-2; D gene ambiguous. Germline V gene data show CDR1 as MGHRA and CDR2 as YSYEKL. The CDR3 spans 16 residues. With 0 bases removed from V and 4 bases from J, the gap between germline ends came to 15 bases. The CDR3 region has the DNA TGCGCCAGCAGCCAAGAGGGCTGGAACCCCAGCTATGGCTACACCTTC. Translated: CASSQEGWNPSYGYTF.

This clonotype was counted a few times. The chain employs TRBV7-8 and TRBJ2-7; D unresolved. The CDR3 length is 14 residues. The germline V gene encodes CDR1 SGHVS and CDR2 FQNEAQ. Trimming stripped 5 bases from V and 1 base from J, with 12 bases between. The CDR3 sequence: CASSVPSESYEQYF. CDR3 sequence (DNA): TGTGCCAGCAGCGTTCCCAGCGAGTCCTACGAGCAGTACTTC.

The J gene is TRBJ2-3, the V gene TRBV27; 12 bases are a match to TRBD1. V shed 2 bases and J 4 bases; nucleotides not matched to a gene: 7. This CDR3 contains 17 residues. CDR1 and CDR2 from the germline V gene are MNHEY and SMNVEV (reference sequence). The CDR3 bases are TGTGCCAGCAGTTTAGGAGTGGGACAGGGGGCGGCAGATACGCAGTATTTT. This encodes CASSLGVGQGAADTQYF.

This clonotype was observed a few times. The J gene is TRBJ2-5, the V gene TRBV12-3 or TRBV12-4; a possible D gene is TRBD1 (5 bases). The length of the CDR3 is 14 residues. Trimming cost V 10 bases and J 0 bases, with 15 bases left between them. CDR3 sequence (DNA): TGTGCCACTAAAGGGGCTGTTGACCAAGAGACCCAGTACTTC. It encodes CATKGAVDQETQYF.

There are a few counts of this clonotype. V gene TRBV11-2 combines with J gene TRBJ2-2; no reliable D call. This CDR3 is 13 amino acids long. V was trimmed by 5 bases and J by 1 base, leaving 5 bases between them. Germline V gives CDR1 SGHAT, CDR2 FQNNGV. CDR3 in amino acids: CASSERNTGELFF. The DNA for the CDR3 is TGTGCCAGCAGCGAGAGGAACACCGGGGAGCTGTTTTTT.

This clonotype was detected only a few times. CDR3 region: CASSLDEQFF. The CDR3 coding sequence is TGTGCCAGCAGCTTAGATGAGCAGTTCTTC. The chain carries TRBV7-9 and TRBJ2-1, with D hard to call. The germline V gene encodes CDR1 SEHNR and CDR2 FQNEAQ (reference sequence). The V end lost 1 base, the J end lost 8 bases, and 0 bases lay between the germline ends. This CDR3 is built from 10 residues.